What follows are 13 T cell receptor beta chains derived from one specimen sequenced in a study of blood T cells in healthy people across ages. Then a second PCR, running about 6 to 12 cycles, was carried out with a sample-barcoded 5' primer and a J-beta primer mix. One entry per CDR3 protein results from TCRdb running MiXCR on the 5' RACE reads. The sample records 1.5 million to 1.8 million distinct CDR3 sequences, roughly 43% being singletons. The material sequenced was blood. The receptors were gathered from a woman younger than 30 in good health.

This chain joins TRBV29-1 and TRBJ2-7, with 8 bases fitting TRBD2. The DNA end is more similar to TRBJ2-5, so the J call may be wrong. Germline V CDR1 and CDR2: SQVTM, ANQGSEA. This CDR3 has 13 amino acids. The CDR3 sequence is CSVGTSHQETQYF. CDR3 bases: TGCAGCGTTGGGACTAGCCATCAAGAGACCCAGTACTTC.

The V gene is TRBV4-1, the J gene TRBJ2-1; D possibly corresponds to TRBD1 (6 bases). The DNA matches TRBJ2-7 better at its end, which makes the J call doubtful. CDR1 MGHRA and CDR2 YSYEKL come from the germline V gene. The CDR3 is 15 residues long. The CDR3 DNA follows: TGCGCCAGCAGCCAAGGACAGGAGATCTACAATGAGCAGTACTTC. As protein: CASSQGQEIYNEQYF.

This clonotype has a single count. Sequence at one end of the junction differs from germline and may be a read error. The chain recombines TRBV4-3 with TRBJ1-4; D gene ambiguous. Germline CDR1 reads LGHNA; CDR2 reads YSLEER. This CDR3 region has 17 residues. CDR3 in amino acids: CASSQDLTSATNEQLFF. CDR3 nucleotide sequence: TGCGCCAGCAGCCAAGACCTCACGAGTGCAACTAATGAACAACTGTTTTTT.

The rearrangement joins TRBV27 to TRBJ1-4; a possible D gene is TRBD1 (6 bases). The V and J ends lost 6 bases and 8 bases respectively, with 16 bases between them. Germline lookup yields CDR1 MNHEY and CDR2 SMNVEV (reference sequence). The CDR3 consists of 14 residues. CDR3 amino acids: CASSRGGLGEKLFF. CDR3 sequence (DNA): TGTGCCAGCAGCCGGGGGGGCTTGGGCGAAAAACTGTTTTTT. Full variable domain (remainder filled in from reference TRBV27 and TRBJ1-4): EAQVTQNPRYLITVTGKKLTVTCSQNMNHEYMSWYRQDPGLGLRQIYYSMNVEVTDKGDVPEGYKVSRKEKRNFPLILESPSPNQTSLYFCASSRGGLGEKLFFGSGTQLSVL.

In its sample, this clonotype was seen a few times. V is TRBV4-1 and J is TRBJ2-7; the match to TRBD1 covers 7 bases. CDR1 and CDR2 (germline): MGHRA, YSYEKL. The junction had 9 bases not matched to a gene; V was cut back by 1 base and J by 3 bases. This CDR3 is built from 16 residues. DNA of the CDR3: TGCGCCAGCAGCCAAGGCGTAAAGCAGGGGGTCTACGAGCAGTACTTC. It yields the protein CASSQGVKQGVYEQYF.

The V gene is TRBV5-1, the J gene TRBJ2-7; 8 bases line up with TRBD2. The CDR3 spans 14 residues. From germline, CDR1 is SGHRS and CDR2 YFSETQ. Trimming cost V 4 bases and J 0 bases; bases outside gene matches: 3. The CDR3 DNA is TGCGCCAGCAGCAAGCGGGAGCTCTCCTACGAGCAGTACTTC. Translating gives CASSKRELSYEQYF. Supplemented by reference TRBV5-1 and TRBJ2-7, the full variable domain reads KAGVTQTPRYLIKTRGQQVTLSCSPISGHRSVSWYQQTPGQGLQFLFEYFSETQRNKGNFPGRFSGRQFSNSRSEMNVSTLELGDSALYLCASSKRELSYEQYFGPGTRLTVT.

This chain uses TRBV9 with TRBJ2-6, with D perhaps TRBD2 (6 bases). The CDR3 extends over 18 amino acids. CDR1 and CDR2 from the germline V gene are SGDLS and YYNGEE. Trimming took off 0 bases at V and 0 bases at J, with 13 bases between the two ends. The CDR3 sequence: CASSVAWRAGSGANVLTF. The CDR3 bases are TGTGCCAGCAGCGTAGCTTGGAGGGCCGGCTCTGGGGCCAACGTCCTGACTTTC.

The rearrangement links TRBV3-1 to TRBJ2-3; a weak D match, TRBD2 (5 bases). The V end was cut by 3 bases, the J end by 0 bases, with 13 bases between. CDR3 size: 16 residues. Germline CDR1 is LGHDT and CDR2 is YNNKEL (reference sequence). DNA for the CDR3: TGTGCCAGCAGCCAGGACTTTCTTATTAGCACAGATACGCAGTATTTT. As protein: CASSQDFLISTDTQYF.

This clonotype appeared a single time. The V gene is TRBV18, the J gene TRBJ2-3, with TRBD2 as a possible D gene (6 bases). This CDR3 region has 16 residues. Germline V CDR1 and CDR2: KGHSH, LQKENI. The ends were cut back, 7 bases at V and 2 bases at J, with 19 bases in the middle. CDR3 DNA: TGTGCCAGCTTCACCGGGGGTAGTGTTCCCACAGATACGCAGTATTTT. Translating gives CASFTGGSVPTDTQYF.

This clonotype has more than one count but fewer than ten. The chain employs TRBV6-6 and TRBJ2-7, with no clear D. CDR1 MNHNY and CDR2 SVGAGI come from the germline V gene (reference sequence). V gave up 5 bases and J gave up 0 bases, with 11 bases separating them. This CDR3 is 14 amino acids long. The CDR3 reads CASSPRLSSYEQYF. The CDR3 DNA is TGTGCCAGCAGTCCCAGATTAAGCTCCTACGAGCAGTACTTC.

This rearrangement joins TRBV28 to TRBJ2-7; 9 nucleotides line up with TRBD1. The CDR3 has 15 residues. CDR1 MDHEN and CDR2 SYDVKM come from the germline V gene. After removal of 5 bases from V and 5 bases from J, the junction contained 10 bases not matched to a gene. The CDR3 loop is CASSLLGQGTNEQYF. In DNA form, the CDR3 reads TGTGCCAGCAGTCTGCTGGGACAGGGTACCAACGAGCAGTACTTC.

CDR3 region: CSASSGAPNYGYTF. In nucleotides, the CDR3 is TGCAGTGCTTCCTCCGGGGCCCCTAACTATGGCTACACCTTC. The chain is built from TRBV20-1 and TRBJ1-2; possibly TRBD1 for D (5 bases). V was pared by 5 bases and J by 0 bases, with 13 bases between. The germline gives CDR1 DFQATT, CDR2 SNEGSKA (reference sequence). This CDR3 spans 14 amino acids.

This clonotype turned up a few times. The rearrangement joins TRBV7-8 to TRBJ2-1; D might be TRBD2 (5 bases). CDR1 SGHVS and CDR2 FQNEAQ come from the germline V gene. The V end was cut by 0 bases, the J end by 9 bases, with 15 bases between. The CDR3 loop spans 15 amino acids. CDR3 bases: TGTGCCAGCAGCTTAGCGCGGGTCCTTGGATCTGAGCAGTTCTTC. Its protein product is CASSLARVLGSEQFF.